Listed below are T cell receptor beta chains from one sample, sequenced in a study of blood T cell repertoires in COVID-19. Libraries were prepared by immunoSEQ multiplex PCR; TCRdb keeps only in-frame clonotypes and omits some of them. The sample carries roughly 230,000 clones, about four fifths recorded once. Sequencing was performed on peripheral blood. Receptor source: a man aged 50 or older with active or convalescent COVID-19. CDR3s include the opening cysteine and the closing phenylalanine or tryptophan. Fields, in order: V gene, J gene, clone size, D gene, CDR3 protein, CDR3 DNA. A D gene is named only where the DNA matches it firmly. Clone size is given for some rows only: seen once, a few or many times, or a class if the clone is expanded.

>TRBV12-5|TRBJ1-1|NA|NA
CASDPGDYTEAFF
TGTGCTAGTGATCCCGGAGATTACACTGAAGCTTTCTTT
>TRBV29-1|TRBJ1-2|NA|NA
CSVDDTGPVGGYTF
TGCAGCGTTGATGACACAGGGCCGGTCGGTGGCTACACCTTC
>TRBV19|TRBJ1-2|NA|TRBD1
CASSIRDSYGYTF
TGTGCCAGTAGTATACGGGACAGCTATGGCTACACCTTC
>TRBV19|TRBJ1-6|NA|TRBD1
CASSPRGVGSPLHF
TGTGCCAGTAGTCCCAGGGGGGTCGGATCACCCCTCCACTTT
>TRBV7-8|TRBJ2-5|NA|NA
CASSPTTGAKTQYF
TGTGCCAGCAGCCCCACCACTGGGGCGAAGACCCAGTACTTC
>TRBV27|TRBJ2-2|NA|NA
CASSFFGGANTGELFF
TGTGCCAGCAGTTTCTTCGGGGGAGCGAACACCGGGGAGCTGTTTTTT
>TRBV18|TRBJ2-3|NA|TRBD1
CASSRRGQGFRDTQYF
TGTGCCAGCTCACGCCGTGGACAGGGATTCAGAGATACGCAGTATTTT
>TRBV10-3|TRBJ2-5|NA|NA
CAISDRNQETQYF
TGTGCCATCAGTGACAGGAACCAAGAGACCCAGTACTTC
>TRBV30|TRBJ2-5|NA|NA
CAWSVPDWSGRKETQYF
TGTGCCTGGAGTGTACCCGATTGGTCAGGGAGGAAAGAGACCCAGTACTTC
>TRBV7-9|TRBJ2-5|few|TRBD1
CASSLASGGGETQYF
TGTGCCAGCAGCTTAGCGTCAGGGGGTGGAGAGACCCAGTACTTC
>TRBV14|TRBJ2-5|NA|TRBD2
CASSQVGRGDQETQYF
TGTGCCAGCAGCCAAGTTGGGCGGGGGGACCAAGAGACCCAGTACTTC
>TRBV2|TRBJ2-7|NA|TRBD1
CASSERGLEQYF
TGTGCCAGCAGTGAAAGGGGGCTTGAGCAGTACTTC
>TRBV6-2/TRBV6-3|TRBJ2-7|NA|TRBD2
CASSYGRGGQLNSEQYF
TGTGCCAGCAGTTATGGCCGGGGGGGACAACTTAACTCCGAGCAGTACTTC
>TRBV10-2|TRBJ2-3|NA|TRBD2
CASSESVAGGLDTQYF
TGCGCCAGCAGTGAGTCAGTAGCGGGGGGTTTAGATACGCAGTATTTT
>TRBV4-2|TRBJ2-1|few|TRBD2
CASSRLSGGADNEQFF
TGTGCCAGCAGCCGACTTTCCGGGGGGGCGGATAATGAGCAGTTCTTC
>TRBV10-3|TRBJ2-7|NA|TRBD2
CAISESTIAGGPHTYEQYF
TGTGCCATCAGTGAGTCGACAATAGCGGGGGGGCCGCATACCTACGAGCAGTACTTC
>TRBV6-5|TRBJ2-6|NA|NA
CASSRRTGANVLTF
TGTGCCAGCAGTAGGAGAACTGGGGCCAACGTCCTGACTTTC
>TRBV11-2|TRBJ1-6|NA|NA
CASSLAWTMNGNSPLHF
TGTGCCAGCAGCTTAGCATGGACAATGAATGGCAATTCACCCCTCCACTTT
>TRBV3-1/TRBV3-2|TRBJ1-5|few|TRBD1
CASSQDATGSQPQHF
TGTGCCAGCAGCCAAGATGCGACAGGGAGTCAGCCCCAGCATTTT
>TRBV5-1|TRBJ2-1|NA|TRBD2
CASSLTSGPSGGEQFF
TGCGCCAGCAGCTTAACTAGCGGGCCGTCCGGTGGTGAGCAGTTCTTC
>TRBV2|TRBJ2-2|NA|NA
CASSGPARGGELFF
TGTGCCAGCAGTGGGCCTGCCCGGGGCGGGGAGCTGTTTTTT
>TRBV2|TRBJ2-7|NA|TRBD2
CAAKTSGSYEQYF
TGTGCCGCTAAGACTAGCGGAAGTTACGAGCAGTACTTC
>TRBV11-3|TRBJ2-1|NA|TRBD2
CASSFSGGARTEQFF
TGTGCCAGCAGCTTTAGCGGGGGGGCCCGGACTGAGCAGTTCTTC
>TRBV6-4|TRBJ1-2|once|NA
CASSDSSRGFNYGYTF
TGTGCCAGCAGTGACTCGAGTCGCGGTTTCAACTATGGCTACACCTTC
>TRBV19|TRBJ1-5|NA|TRBD1
CASSIAVGQARQPQHF
TGTGCCAGTAGTATAGCCGTTGGACAGGCAAGGCAGCCCCAGCATTTT
>TRBV7-8|TRBJ1-5|NA|NA
CASSLQGRQPQHF
TGTGCCAGCAGCCTACAGGGCCGGCAGCCCCAGCATTTT
>TRBV19|TRBJ1-5|NA|TRBD1
CASRQGAVSNQPQHF
TGTGCCAGTAGACAGGGGGCCGTTAGCAATCAGCCCCAGCATTTT
>TRBV19|TRBJ2-7|NA|TRBD1
CASTPGQGWDEQYF
TGTGCCAGTACTCCGGGACAGGGGTGGGACGAGCAGTACTTC
>TRBV18|TRBJ2-5|NA|TRBD1
CASSPPTGGQETQYF
TGTGCCAGCTCACCACCAACAGGGGGCCAAGAGACCCAGTACTTC
>TRBV3-1/TRBV3-2|TRBJ1-3|NA|NA
CASSRGLPQQGFGNTIYF
TGTGCCAGCAGCCGGGGATTGCCTCAACAGGGTTTTGGAAACACCATATATTTT
>TRBV2|TRBJ1-6|once|NA
CASSEPGGSSPLHF
TGTGCCAGCAGTGAACCGGGAGGGAGTTCACCCCTCCACTTT
>TRBV2|TRBJ2-7|NA|TRBD1
CAIPQGDSYEQYF
TGTGCCATCCCCCAGGGGGACTCCTACGAGCAGTACTTC
>TRBV30|TRBJ2-7|NA|NA
CAWSPEHEQYF
TGTGCCTGGAGTCCCGAGCACGAGCAGTACTTC
>TRBV19|TRBJ1-1|NA|NA
CASSLWAGKDPTEAFF
TGTGCCAGTAGTCTTTGGGCAGGGAAGGATCCCACTGAAGCTTTCTTT
>TRBV2|TRBJ2-1|NA|TRBD1
CASTGQGVGSSYNEQFF
TGTGCCAGCACCGGACAGGGGGTAGGGAGCTCCTACAATGAGCAGTTCTTC
>TRBV5-4|TRBJ2-3|NA|NA
CASSFQGVTDTQYF
TGTGCCAGCAGCTTTCAAGGGGTCACAGATACGCAGTATTTT
>TRBV18|TRBJ1-1|NA|NA
CASLHGNTEAFF
TGTGCCAGCCTTCACGGGAACACTGAAGCTTTCTTT
>TRBV15|TRBJ2-5|NA|NA
CATSRDSRGVETQYF
TGTGCCACCAGCAGAGATTCCAGGGGCGTGGAGACCCAGTACTTC
>TRBV10-3|TRBJ1-1|few|NA
CAINPTGLDTEAFF
TGTGCCATCAACCCAACAGGGTTGGACACTGAAGCTTTCTTT
>TRBV5-1|TRBJ2-3|once|NA
CASSFRTDTQYF
TGCGCCAGCAGCTTTCGGACAGATACGCAGTATTTT
>TRBV5-6|TRBJ2-5|NA|NA
CASTWGEMQETQYF
TGTGCCAGCACCTGGGGGGAAATGCAAGAGACCCAGTACTTC
>TRBV3-1/TRBV3-2|TRBJ2-5|NA|NA
CASSQDQLAGIETQYF
TGTGCCAGCAGCCAAGATCAACTAGCCGGAATAGAGACCCAGTACTTC
>TRBV7-3|TRBJ2-1|NA|NA
CASSLTGISYNEQFF
TGTGCCAGCAGCCTTACAGGGATTTCCTACAATGAGCAGTTCTTC
>TRBV7-6|TRBJ2-7|NA|NA
CASSLAGGGGAYEQYF
TGTGCCAGCAGCTTAGCGGGGGGAGGAGGGGCCTACGAGCAGTACTTC
>TRBV11-3|TRBJ2-1|NA|TRBD2
CASSLSGGAEGSYNEQFF
TGTGCCAGCAGCTTAAGCGGGGGAGCCGAGGGCTCCTACAATGAGCAGTTCTTC
>TRBV18|TRBJ2-1|NA|NA
CASSPRANEQFF
TGTGCCAGCTCACCACGAGCCAATGAGCAGTTCTTC
>TRBV12-3/TRBV12-4|TRBJ2-7|few|NA
CASSLGTRGRYF
TGTGCCAGCAGTTTAGGGACAAGGGGTCGGTACTTC
>TRBV28|TRBJ1-2|NA|NA
CASRKQGLGSYTF
TGTGCCAGCAGGAAACAGGGTCTCGGTAGCTACACCTTC